This T cell receptor (beta chain) was profiled in a study of cytomegalovirus exposure and HLA in healthy donors. About this clone: Its antigen is as yet unknown.

Study observations and caveats: A previous analysis found most TCR beta V segments productive roughly 87% or roughly 30% of the time.

Both 60 Vbeta primers and 13 Jbeta primers went into the PCR. Assay used: immunoSEQ multiplex PCR; TCRdb lists only in-frame clones, some missing. This sample's clone table lists 70,000 or so clones. V lost 0 bases, J lost 2 bases, and 9 bases stayed unmatched. This CDR3 is 17 amino acids long. Looked up from germline, CDR1 is LGHNA and CDR2 is YNFKEQ. Donors sampled were nominally healthy, though unrecorded immune exposures were likely. The origin of this receptor is a boy under 18 in good health and CMV-seronegative. The sequencing input was PBMCs. This chain joins TRBV4-2 and TRBJ2-5, with 7 bases aligning to TRBD2. The CDR3 coding sequence is TGTGCCAGCAGCCAAGACGGTCCGGCTAGCGGTCAAGAGACCCAGTACTTC. Translated, it gives CASSQDGPASGQETQYF.